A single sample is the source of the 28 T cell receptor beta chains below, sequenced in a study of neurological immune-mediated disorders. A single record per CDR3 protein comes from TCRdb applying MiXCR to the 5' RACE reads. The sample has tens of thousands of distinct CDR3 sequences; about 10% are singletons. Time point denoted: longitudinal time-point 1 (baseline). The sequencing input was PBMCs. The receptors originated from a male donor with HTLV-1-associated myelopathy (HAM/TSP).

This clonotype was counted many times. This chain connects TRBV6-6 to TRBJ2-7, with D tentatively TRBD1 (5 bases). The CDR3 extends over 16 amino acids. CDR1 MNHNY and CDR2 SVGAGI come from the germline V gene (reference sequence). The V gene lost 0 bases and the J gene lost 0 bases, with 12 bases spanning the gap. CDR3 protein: CASSYSKQDLSYEQYF. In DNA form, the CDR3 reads TGTGCCAGCAGTTACTCGAAACAGGACCTCTCCTACGAGCAGTACTTC.

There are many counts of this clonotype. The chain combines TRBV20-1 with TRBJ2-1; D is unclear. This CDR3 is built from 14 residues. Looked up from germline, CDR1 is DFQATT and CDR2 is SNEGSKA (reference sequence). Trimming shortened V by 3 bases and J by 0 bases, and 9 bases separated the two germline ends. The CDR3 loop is CSARIESSYNEQFF. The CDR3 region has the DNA TGCAGTGCTAGGATCGAAAGCTCCTACAATGAGCAGTTCTTC.

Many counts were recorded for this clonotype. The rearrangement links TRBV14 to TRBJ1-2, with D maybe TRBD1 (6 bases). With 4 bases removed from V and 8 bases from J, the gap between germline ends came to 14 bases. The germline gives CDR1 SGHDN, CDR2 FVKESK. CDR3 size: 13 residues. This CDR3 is CASSPNRRGGYTF. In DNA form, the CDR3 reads TGTGCCAGCAGCCCAAACCGCAGGGGAGGCTACACCTTC.

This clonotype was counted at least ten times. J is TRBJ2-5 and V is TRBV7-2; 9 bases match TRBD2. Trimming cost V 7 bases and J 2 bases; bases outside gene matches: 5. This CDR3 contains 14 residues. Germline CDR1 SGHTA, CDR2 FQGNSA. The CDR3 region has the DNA TGTGCCAGCACCGTAGCGGGGGCACAAGAGACCCAGTACTTC. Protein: CASTVAGAQETQYF. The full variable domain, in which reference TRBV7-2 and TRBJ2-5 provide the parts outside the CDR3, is GAGVSQSPSNKVTEKGKDVELRCDPISGHTALYWYRQSLGQGLEFLIYFQGNSAPDKSGLPSDRFSAERTGGSVSTLTIQRTQQEDSAVYLCASTVAGAQETQYFGPGTRLLVL.

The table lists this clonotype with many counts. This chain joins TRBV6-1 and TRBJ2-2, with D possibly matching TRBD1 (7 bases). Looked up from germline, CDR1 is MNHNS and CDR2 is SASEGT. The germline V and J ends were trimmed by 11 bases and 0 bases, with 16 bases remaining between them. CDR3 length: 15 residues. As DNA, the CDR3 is TGTGCCGCCGGAGGGGACAGATCGAACACCGGGGAGCTGTTTTTT. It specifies CAAGGDRSNTGELFF.

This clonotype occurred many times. The CDR3 DNA is TGTGCCAGCAGCGTAGATTCTTTCACAGCGGGTGAAAAACTGTTTTTT. It codes for CASSVDSFTAGEKLFF. The chain recombines TRBV9 with TRBJ1-4; D remains unclear. Germline V lookup: CDR1 SGDLS, CDR2 YYNGEE. Trimming stripped 0 bases from V and 7 bases from J, with 16 bases between. There are 16 residues in the CDR3.

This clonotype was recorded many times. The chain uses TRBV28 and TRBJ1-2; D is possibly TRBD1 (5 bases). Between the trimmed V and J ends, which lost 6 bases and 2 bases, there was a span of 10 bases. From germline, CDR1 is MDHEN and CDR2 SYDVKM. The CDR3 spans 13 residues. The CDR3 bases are TGTGCCAGCAGCCCCGGGGGGAACTATGGCTACACCTTC. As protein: CASSPGGNYGYTF.

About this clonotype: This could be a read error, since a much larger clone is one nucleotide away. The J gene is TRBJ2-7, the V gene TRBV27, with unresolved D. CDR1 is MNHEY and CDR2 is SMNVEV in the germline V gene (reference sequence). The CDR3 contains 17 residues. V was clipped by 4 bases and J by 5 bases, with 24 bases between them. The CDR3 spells CASSSPIFRLGNHEQYF. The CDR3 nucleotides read TGTGCCAGCAGTTCCCCGATATTCCGACTGGGGAACCACGAGCAGTACTTC.

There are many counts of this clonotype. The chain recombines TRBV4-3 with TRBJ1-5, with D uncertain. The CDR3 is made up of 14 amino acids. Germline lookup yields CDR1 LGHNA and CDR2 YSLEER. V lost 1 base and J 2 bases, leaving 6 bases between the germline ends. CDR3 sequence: CASSQVHGNQPQHF. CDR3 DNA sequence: TGCGCCAGCAGCCAAGTCCACGGCAATCAGCCCCAGCATTTT.

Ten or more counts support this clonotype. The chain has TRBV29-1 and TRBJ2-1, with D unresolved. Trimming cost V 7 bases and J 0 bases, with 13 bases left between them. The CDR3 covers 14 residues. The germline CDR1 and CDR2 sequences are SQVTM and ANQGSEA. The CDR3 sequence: CSGSDLSSYNEQFF. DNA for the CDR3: TGCAGCGGAAGTGACCTTAGCTCCTACAATGAGCAGTTCTTC.

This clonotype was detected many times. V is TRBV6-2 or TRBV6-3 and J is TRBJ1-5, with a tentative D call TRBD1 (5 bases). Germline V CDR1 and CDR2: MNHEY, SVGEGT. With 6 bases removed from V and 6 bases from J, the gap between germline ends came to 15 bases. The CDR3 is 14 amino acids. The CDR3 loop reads CASRRPGVGQPQHF. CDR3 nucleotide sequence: TGTGCCAGCAGACGACCGGGGGTCGGTCAGCCCCAGCATTTT.

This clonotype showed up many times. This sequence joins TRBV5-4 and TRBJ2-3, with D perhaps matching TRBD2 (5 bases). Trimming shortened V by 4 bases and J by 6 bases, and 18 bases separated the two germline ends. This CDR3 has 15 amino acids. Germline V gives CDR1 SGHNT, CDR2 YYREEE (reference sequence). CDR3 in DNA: TGTGCCAGCAGCCTGGGAGCGCAGGTTGCGGATACGCAGTATTTT. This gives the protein CASSLGAQVADTQYF.

The CDR3 coding sequence is TGTGCCACCAAAGGACTAGCGGGGGGGATTTTGAATGAGCAGTTCTTC. It specifies CATKGLAGGILNEQFF. V is TRBV24-1 and J is TRBJ2-1; 15 bases map to TRBD2. The V segment lost 8 bases and the J segment 7 bases; nucleotides outside the gene matches: 8. Germline V gives CDR1 KGHDR, CDR2 SFDVKD. The CDR3 contains 16 residues.

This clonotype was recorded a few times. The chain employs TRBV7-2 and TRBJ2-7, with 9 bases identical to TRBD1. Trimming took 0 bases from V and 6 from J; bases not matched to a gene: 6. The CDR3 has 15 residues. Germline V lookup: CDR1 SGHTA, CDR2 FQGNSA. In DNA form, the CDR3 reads TGTGCCAGCAGCTTAGCACCGGGACAGGGTAGCGAGCAGTACTTC. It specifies CASSLAPGQGSEQYF.

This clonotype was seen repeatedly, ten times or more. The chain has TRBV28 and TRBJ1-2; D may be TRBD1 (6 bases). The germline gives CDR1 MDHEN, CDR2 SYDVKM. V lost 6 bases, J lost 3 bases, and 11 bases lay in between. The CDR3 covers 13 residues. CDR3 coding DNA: TGTGCCAGCAGACCGTACAGGGACTATGGCTACACCTTC. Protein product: CASRPYRDYGYTF.

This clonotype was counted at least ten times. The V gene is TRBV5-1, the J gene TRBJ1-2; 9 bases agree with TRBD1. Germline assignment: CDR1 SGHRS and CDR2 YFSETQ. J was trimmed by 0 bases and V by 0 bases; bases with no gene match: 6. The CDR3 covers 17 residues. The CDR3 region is CASSLGTGASTNYGYTF. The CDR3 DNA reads TGCGCCAGCAGCTTGGGGACAGGGGCCTCCACTAACTATGGCTACACCTTC.

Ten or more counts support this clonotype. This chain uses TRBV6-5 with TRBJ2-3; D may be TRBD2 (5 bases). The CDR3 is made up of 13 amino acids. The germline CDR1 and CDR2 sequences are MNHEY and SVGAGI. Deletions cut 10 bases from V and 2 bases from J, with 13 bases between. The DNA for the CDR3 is TGTGCCACCTCTAAGCGGTCCACAGATACGCAGTATTTT. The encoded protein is CATSKRSTDTQYF.

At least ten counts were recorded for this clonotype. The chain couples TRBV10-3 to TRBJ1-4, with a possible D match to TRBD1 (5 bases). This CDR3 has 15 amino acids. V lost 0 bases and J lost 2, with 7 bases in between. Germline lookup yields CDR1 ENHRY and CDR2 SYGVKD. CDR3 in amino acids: CAISESRGTNEKLFF. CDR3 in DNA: TGTGCCATCAGTGAGTCACGGGGGACTAATGAAAAACTGTTTTTT.

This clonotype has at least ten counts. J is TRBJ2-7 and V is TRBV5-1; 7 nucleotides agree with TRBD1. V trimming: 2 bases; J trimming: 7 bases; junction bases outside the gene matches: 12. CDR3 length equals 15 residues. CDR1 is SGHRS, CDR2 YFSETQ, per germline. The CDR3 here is CASSFLQGEGGEQYF. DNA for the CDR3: TGCGCCAGCAGCTTTCTCCAGGGGGAAGGAGGTGAGCAGTACTTC.

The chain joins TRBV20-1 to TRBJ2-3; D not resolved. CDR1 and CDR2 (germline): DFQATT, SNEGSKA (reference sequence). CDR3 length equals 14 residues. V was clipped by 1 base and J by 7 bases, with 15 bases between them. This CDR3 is CSARVPVGRHTQYF. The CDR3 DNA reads TGCAGTGCTAGAGTTCCTGTCGGTCGGCATACGCAGTATTTT.

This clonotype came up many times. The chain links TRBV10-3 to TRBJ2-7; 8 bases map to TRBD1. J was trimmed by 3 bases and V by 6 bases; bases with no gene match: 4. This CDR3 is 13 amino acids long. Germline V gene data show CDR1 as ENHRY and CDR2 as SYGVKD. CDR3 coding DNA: TGTGCCATCAGATCCGGACAGGGCTACGAGCAGTACTTC. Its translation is CAIRSGQGYEQYF.

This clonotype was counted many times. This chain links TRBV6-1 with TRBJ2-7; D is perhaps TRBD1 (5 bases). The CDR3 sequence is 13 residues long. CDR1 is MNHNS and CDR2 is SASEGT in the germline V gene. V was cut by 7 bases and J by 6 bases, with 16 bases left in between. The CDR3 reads CASTKPGRVEQYF. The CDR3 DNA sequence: TGTGCCAGCACGAAACCGGGCAGGGTCGAGCAGTACTTC.

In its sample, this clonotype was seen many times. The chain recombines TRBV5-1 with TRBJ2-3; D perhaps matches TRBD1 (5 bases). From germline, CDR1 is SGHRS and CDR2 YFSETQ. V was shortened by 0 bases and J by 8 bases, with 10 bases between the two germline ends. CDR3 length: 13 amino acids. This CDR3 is CASSLGRQSTQYF. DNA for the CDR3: TGCGCCAGCAGCTTGGGCAGACAGAGTACGCAGTATTTT.

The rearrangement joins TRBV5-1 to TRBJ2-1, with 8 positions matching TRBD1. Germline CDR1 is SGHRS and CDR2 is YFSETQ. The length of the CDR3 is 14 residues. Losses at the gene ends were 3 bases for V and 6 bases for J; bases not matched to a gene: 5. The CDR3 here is CASSWTGKANEQFF. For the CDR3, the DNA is TGCGCCAGCAGCTGGACAGGGAAGGCCAATGAGCAGTTCTTC. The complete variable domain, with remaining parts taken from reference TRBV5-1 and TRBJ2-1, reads KAGVTQTPRYLIKTRGQQVTLSCSPISGHRSVSWYQQTPGQGLQFLFEYFSETQRNKGNFPGRFSGRQFSNSRSEMNVSTLELGDSALYLCASSWTGKANEQFFGPGTRLTVL.

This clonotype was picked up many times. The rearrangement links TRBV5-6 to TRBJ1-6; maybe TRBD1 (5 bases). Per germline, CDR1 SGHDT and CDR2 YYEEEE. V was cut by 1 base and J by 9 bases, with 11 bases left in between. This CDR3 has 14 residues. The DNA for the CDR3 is TGTGCCAGCAGCTTGATGGGGGGAAGTTCACCCCTCCACTTT. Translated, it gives CASSLMGGSSPLHF.

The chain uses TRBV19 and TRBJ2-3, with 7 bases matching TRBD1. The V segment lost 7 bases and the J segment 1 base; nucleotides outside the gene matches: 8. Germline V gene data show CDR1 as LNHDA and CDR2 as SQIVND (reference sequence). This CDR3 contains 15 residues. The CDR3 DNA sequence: TGTGCCAGTACCCCTCACGACAGGGGCACAGATACGCAGTATTTT. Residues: CASTPHDRGTDTQYF.

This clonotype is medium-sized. This chain's CDR3 is CASSLKGNLGETQYF. The CDR3 nucleotides read TGTGCCAGCAGCTTAAAGGGCAACTTGGGAGAGACCCAGTACTTC. V usage is TRBV7-2 and J usage is TRBJ2-5; D unclear. This CDR3 has 15 residues. The V end lost 2 bases, the J end lost 4 bases, and 14 bases lay between the germline ends. CDR1 SGHTA and CDR2 FQGNSA come from the germline V gene.

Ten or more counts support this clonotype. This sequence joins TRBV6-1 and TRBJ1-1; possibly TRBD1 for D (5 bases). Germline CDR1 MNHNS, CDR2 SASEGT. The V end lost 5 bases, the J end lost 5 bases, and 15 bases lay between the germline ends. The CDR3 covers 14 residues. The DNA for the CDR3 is TGTGCCAGCAGTTCCGGGACTCCTGGGACTGAAGCTTTCTTT. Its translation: CASSSGTPGTEAFF.